This is a list of T cell receptor beta chains from one sample in a study of T cell responses to AZD1222 COVID-19 vaccine. The data were produced by immunoSEQ multiplex PCR, yet TCRdb's version contains in-frame clones alone and is incomplete. The sample records fewer than 120,000 clones, around 90% being singletons. The sample here was peripheral blood, taken 28 days after the second AZD1222 dose. The receptors stem from an adult who received the AZD1222 COVID-19 vaccine. Each CDR3 is given with its conserved first and last residue. The order of the fields is J gene, V gene, D gene, CDR3 length, clone size, CDR3 protein, CDR3 DNA. D genes are given only for firm matches. Clone sizes are given selectively: once, few, many, or a class where the clone is expanded.

j_gene: TRBJ2-3; v_gene: TRBV20-1; d_gene: TRBD2; len: 15; abundance: NA; CDR3aa: CSASSGGPSTDTQYF; CDR3nt: TGCAGTGCTAGTAGCGGGGGCCCTAGCACAGATACGCAGTATTTT
j_gene: TRBJ1-1; v_gene: TRBV27; d_gene: NA; len: 14; abundance: NA; CDR3aa: CASSLQGLRGEAFF; CDR3nt: TGTGCCAGCAGTTTACAAGGGTTGCGGGGTGAAGCTTTCTTT
j_gene: TRBJ1-5; v_gene: TRBV2; d_gene: NA; len: 14; abundance: NA; CDR3aa: CASSELVRNQPQHF; CDR3nt: TGTGCCAGCAGTGAACTTGTGCGCAATCAGCCCCAGCATTTT
j_gene: TRBJ2-3; v_gene: TRBV4-2; d_gene: NA; len: 16; abundance: NA; CDR3aa: CASSPPQRALTDTQYF; CDR3nt: TGTGCCAGCAGCCCGCCACAGCGGGCGCTCACAGATACGCAGTATTTT
j_gene: TRBJ1-2; v_gene: TRBV6-5; d_gene: TRBD1; len: 15; abundance: NA; CDR3aa: CASTEVGQGHYGYTF; CDR3nt: TGTGCCAGCACCGAGGTGGGACAGGGCCACTATGGCTACACCTTC
j_gene: TRBJ2-1; v_gene: TRBV23-1; d_gene: NA; len: 16; abundance: once; CDR3aa: CASSQSGQGSYNEQFF; CDR3nt: TGCGCCAGCAGTCAATCGGGGCAAGGCTCCTACAATGAGCAGTTCTTC
j_gene: TRBJ1-1; v_gene: TRBV5-1; d_gene: NA; len: 15; abundance: NA; CDR3aa: CASSLDWRVGTEAFF; CDR3nt: TGCGCCAGCAGCTTGGACTGGAGGGTTGGGACTGAAGCTTTCTTT
j_gene: TRBJ2-5; v_gene: TRBV19; d_gene: TRBD2; len: 13; abundance: NA; CDR3aa: CATGAGGQETQYF; CDR3nt: TGTGCCACTGGGGCGGGGGGACAAGAGACCCAGTACTTC
j_gene: TRBJ1-2; v_gene: TRBV5-1; d_gene: NA; len: 15; abundance: NA; CDR3aa: CASSLVWQTNYGYTF; CDR3nt: TGCGCCAGCAGCTTGGTCTGGCAGACCAACTATGGCTACACCTTC
j_gene: TRBJ1-1; v_gene: TRBV5-4; d_gene: TRBD1; len: 15; abundance: NA; CDR3aa: CASSTRQGADTEAFF; CDR3nt: TGTGCCAGCAGCACCAGACAGGGGGCTGACACTGAAGCTTTCTTT
j_gene: TRBJ1-4; v_gene: TRBV7-9; d_gene: NA; len: 11; abundance: once; CDR3aa: CASSIDEKLFF; CDR3nt: TGTGCCAGCAGCATAGATGAAAAACTGTTTTTT
j_gene: TRBJ2-5; v_gene: TRBV5-4; d_gene: NA; len: 15; abundance: NA; CDR3aa: CASSPRGTFRETQYF; CDR3nt: TGTGCCAGCAGCCCAAGAGGGACATTCCGAGAGACCCAGTACTTC
j_gene: TRBJ2-1; v_gene: TRBV6-5; d_gene: TRBD2; len: 15; abundance: NA; CDR3aa: CASKRFSGGDNEQFF; CDR3nt: TGTGCCAGCAAACGTTTTAGCGGGGGGGACAATGAGCAGTTCTTC
j_gene: TRBJ1-2; v_gene: TRBV9; d_gene: TRBD1; len: 14; abundance: NA; CDR3aa: CASSVGARGRGYTF; CDR3nt: TGTGCCAGCAGCGTTGGGGCCAGGGGGCGCGGCTACACCTTC
j_gene: TRBJ1-6; v_gene: TRBV7-2; d_gene: NA; len: 17; abundance: NA; CDR3aa: CASSGLLRTLHNSPLHF; CDR3nt: TGTGCCAGCAGCGGGCTTTTGCGGACTCTCCATAATTCACCCCTCCACTTT
j_gene: TRBJ1-1; v_gene: TRBV27; d_gene: NA; len: 15; abundance: few; CDR3aa: CASTSGGGFNTEAFF; CDR3nt: TGTGCCAGCACCTCAGGAGGGGGGTTCAACACTGAAGCTTTCTTT
j_gene: TRBJ2-5; v_gene: TRBV11-2; d_gene: TRBD1; len: 13; abundance: NA; CDR3aa: CASRKGAGETQYF; CDR3nt: TGTGCCAGCAGAAAGGGGGCTGGAGAGACCCAGTACTTC
j_gene: TRBJ1-1; v_gene: TRBV7-2; d_gene: NA; len: 12; abundance: NA; CDR3aa: CASSQIRTEAFF; CDR3nt: TGTGCCAGCAGCCAAATCAGGACTGAAGCTTTCTTT
j_gene: TRBJ1-5; v_gene: TRBV6-2/TRBV6-3; d_gene: NA; len: 17; abundance: once; CDR3aa: CASSLARPISGNQPQHF; CDR3nt: TGTGCCAGCAGTTTGGCCAGACCCATTTCAGGCAATCAGCCCCAGCATTTT
j_gene: TRBJ2-2; v_gene: TRBV5-1; d_gene: TRBD2; len: 17; abundance: NA; CDR3aa: CASGGTSGGQGTGELFF; CDR3nt: TGCGCCAGCGGTGGGACTAGCGGGGGCCAGGGCACCGGGGAGCTGTTTTTT
j_gene: TRBJ2-2; v_gene: TRBV5-4; d_gene: NA; len: 14; abundance: NA; CDR3aa: CASSPRKTAGELFF; CDR3nt: TGTGCCAGCAGCCCCAGGAAGACAGCCGGGGAGCTGTTTTTT
j_gene: TRBJ2-7; v_gene: TRBV2; d_gene: NA; len: 14; abundance: NA; CDR3aa: CASSSGKGIYEQYF; CDR3nt: TGTGCCAGCAGTTCCGGGAAGGGCATCTACGAGCAGTACTTC
j_gene: TRBJ2-5; v_gene: TRBV5-4; d_gene: TRBD2; len: 16; abundance: few; CDR3aa: CASSFSAGALGETQYF; CDR3nt: TGTGCCAGCAGCTTCTCAGCGGGGGCCCTCGGGGAGACCCAGTACTTC
j_gene: TRBJ1-3; v_gene: TRBV3-1/TRBV3-2; d_gene: NA; len: 16; abundance: once; CDR3aa: CASSQLPANYGNTIYF; CDR3nt: TGTGCCAGCAGCCAGTTGCCAGCCAACTACGGAAACACCATATATTTT
j_gene: TRBJ2-1; v_gene: TRBV10-3; d_gene: TRBD1; len: 14; abundance: NA; CDR3aa: CAITGQDKYNEQFF; CDR3nt: TGTGCCATCACCGGACAGGACAAATACAATGAGCAGTTCTTC
j_gene: TRBJ1-1; v_gene: TRBV6-6; d_gene: NA; len: 12; abundance: NA; CDR3aa: CASRQGGTEAFF; CDR3nt: TGTGCCAGCAGACAGGGTGGGACTGAAGCTTTCTTT
j_gene: TRBJ1-1; v_gene: TRBV4-3; d_gene: NA; len: 15; abundance: NA; CDR3aa: CASSLVGGLNTEAFF; CDR3nt: TGCGCCAGCAGCCTGGTTGGCGGCTTGAACACTGAAGCTTTCTTT
j_gene: TRBJ2-2; v_gene: TRBV9; d_gene: NA; len: 13; abundance: many; CDR3aa: CASRGANTGELFF; CDR3nt: TGTGCCAGCAGGGGGGCGAACACCGGGGAGCTGTTTTTT
j_gene: TRBJ1-1; v_gene: TRBV29-1; d_gene: NA; len: 13; abundance: NA; CDR3aa: CSVEEGLNTEAFF; CDR3nt: TGCAGCGTTGAAGAAGGGTTGAACACTGAAGCTTTCTTT
j_gene: TRBJ2-3; v_gene: TRBV7-8; d_gene: TRBD2; len: 16; abundance: NA; CDR3aa: CASSLALAGGTDTQYF; CDR3nt: TGTGCCAGCAGCTTAGCACTAGCGGGGGGCACAGATACGCAGTATTTT
j_gene: TRBJ2-7; v_gene: TRBV3-1/TRBV3-2; d_gene: NA; len: 11; abundance: NA; CDR3aa: CASSLPYEQYF; CDR3nt: TGTGCCAGCAGCCTCCCCTACGAGCAGTACTTC
j_gene: TRBJ1-6; v_gene: TRBV5-1; d_gene: NA; len: 15; abundance: NA; CDR3aa: CASSWDVGINSPLHF; CDR3nt: TGCGCCAGCAGCTGGGACGTGGGAATTAATTCACCCCTCCACTTT
j_gene: TRBJ1-1; v_gene: TRBV12-5; d_gene: TRBD1; len: 15; abundance: NA; CDR3aa: CASGPGPQGGTEAFF; CDR3nt: TGTGCTAGTGGTCCGGGCCCCCAGGGGGGCACTGAAGCTTTCTTT
j_gene: TRBJ1-2; v_gene: TRBV4-3; d_gene: NA; len: 15; abundance: NA; CDR3aa: CASSQDPTGQDGYTF; CDR3nt: TGCGCCAGCAGCCAAGACCCCACAGGGCAAGATGGCTACACCTTC
j_gene: TRBJ2-6; v_gene: TRBV5-1; d_gene: NA; len: 16; abundance: NA; CDR3aa: CASSLIRTSGANVLTF; CDR3nt: TGCGCCAGCAGCTTGATCAGGACCTCTGGGGCCAACGTCCTGACTTTC
j_gene: TRBJ2-5; v_gene: TRBV7-2; d_gene: TRBD2; len: 18; abundance: NA; CDR3aa: CASSTYSGGVGSEKTQYF; CDR3nt: TGTGCCAGCTCCACCTATAGCGGGGGGGTCGGTTCAGAAAAGACCCAGTACTTC
j_gene: TRBJ1-5; v_gene: TRBV6-5; d_gene: TRBD1; len: 15; abundance: NA; CDR3aa: CASSYSDRVNQPQHF; CDR3nt: TGTGCCAGCAGTTATTCGGACAGGGTCAATCAGCCCCAGCATTTT
j_gene: TRBJ1-6; v_gene: TRBV5-1; d_gene: TRBD1; len: 14; abundance: NA; CDR3aa: CASSRDRADSPLHF; CDR3nt: TGCGCCAGCAGCCGGGACAGGGCGGATTCACCCCTCCACTTT
j_gene: TRBJ2-3; v_gene: TRBV6-4; d_gene: TRBD2; len: 15; abundance: few; CDR3aa: CASSASGGATDTQYF; CDR3nt: TGTGCCAGCAGCGCTAGCGGGGGGGCGACAGATACGCAGTATTTT
j_gene: TRBJ1-2; v_gene: TRBV5-4; d_gene: NA; len: 12; abundance: NA; CDR3aa: CASSLDGYGYTF; CDR3nt: TGTGCCAGCAGCTTGGATGGCTATGGCTACACCTTC
j_gene: TRBJ1-2; v_gene: TRBV27; d_gene: NA; len: 15; abundance: NA; CDR3aa: CASSLYPSGYYGYTF; CDR3nt: TGTGCCAGCAGTTTGTATCCGTCGGGGTACTATGGCTACACCTTC
j_gene: TRBJ2-2; v_gene: TRBV27; d_gene: NA; len: 15; abundance: NA; CDR3aa: CASSLQQANTGELFF; CDR3nt: TGTGCCAGCAGTTTACAGCAAGCGAACACCGGGGAGCTGTTTTTT
j_gene: TRBJ1-1; v_gene: TRBV7-3; d_gene: NA; len: 13; abundance: NA; CDR3aa: CASSVQENTEAFF; CDR3nt: TGTGCCAGCAGTGTACAGGAGAACACTGAAGCTTTCTTT
j_gene: TRBJ1-4; v_gene: TRBV5-4; d_gene: NA; len: 14; abundance: NA; CDR3aa: CASSEAATNEKLFF; CDR3nt: TGTGCCAGCAGTGAGGCCGCAACTAATGAAAAACTGTTTTTT
j_gene: TRBJ1-1; v_gene: TRBV5-6; d_gene: NA; len: 11; abundance: NA; CDR3aa: CASRKTDEAFF; CDR3nt: TGTGCCAGCAGAAAGACAGACGAAGCTTTCTTT
j_gene: TRBJ2-5; v_gene: TRBV6-2/TRBV6-3; d_gene: NA; len: 14; abundance: NA; CDR3aa: CASSSLRGQETQYF; CDR3nt: TGTGCCAGCAGCTCCCTGAGGGGCCAAGAGACCCAGTACTTC